Below, 8 T cell receptor beta chains from the same sample are listed, as sequenced in a study of PD-L1 blockade in urothelial cancer (dated by TCRdb to about 2017). Receptors were amplified or captured by the immunoSEQ multiplex PCR assay. What TCRdb holds here is the immuneACCESS table cut down to in-frame rearrangements. Part of the clones is not present; checked against another copy, under half of the missing clones reflect an unresolved V gene, and the others are unexplained. This sample lists under 130,000 clones; around 82% were detected once. The ten largest make up approximately 2.4% of the sample. The sample was PBMCs, taken around atezolizumab (anti-PD-L1) treatment. These receptors all come from a man aged 50-60 years with urothelial cancer.

This clone has just one count. The rearrangement joins TRBV7-2 to TRBJ2-1; TRBD1 is a possible D gene (5 bases). V lost 2 bases to trimming and J lost 5 bases, with 10 bases between them. The length of the CDR3 is 14 residues. In germline, CDR1 is SGHTA, CDR2 FQGNSA. CDR3 DNA sequence: TGTGCCAGCAGCTTACTATTCAGGGACAATGAGCAGTTCTTC. It specifies CASSLLFRDNEQFF.

J is TRBJ2-1 and V is TRBV28; 9 nucleotides align to TRBD1. Germline V gives CDR1 MDHEN, CDR2 SYDVKM. The CDR3 totals 15 residues. After removal of 2 bases from V and 7 bases from J, the junction contained 6 bases not matched to a gene. CDR3 DNA: TGTGCCAGCAGTTTAAGCACAGGGGGCAGGAATGAGCAGTTCTTC. Protein: CASSLSTGGRNEQFF.

The chain has TRBV5-6 and TRBJ2-2, with D perhaps TRBD1 (6 bases). CDR1 and CDR2 from the germline V gene are SGHDT and YYEEEE. V lost 4 bases and J 1 base, leaving 23 bases between the germline ends. The CDR3 length is 19 residues. The CDR3 sequence: CASSRRRDQGHRNTGELFF. The CDR3 DNA follows: TGTGCCAGCAGCCGAAGACGCGACCAGGGACACCGGAACACCGGGGAGCTGTTTTTT.

This clone occurred once. The chain carries TRBV5-1 and TRBJ2-5, with 10 bases matching TRBD1. The germline CDR1 and CDR2 sequences are SGHRS and YFSETQ. The V and J ends lost 4 bases and 4 bases, in that order; junction bases with no gene match: 7. The CDR3 consists of 15 residues. The CDR3 coding sequence is TGCGCCAGCAGCCCGGGACAGGGGCAGGGAGAGACCCAGTACTTC. It yields the protein CASSPGQGQGETQYF.

On this clone itself: Additional DNA sequences in this sample encode the identical CDR3. V and J are TRBV7-2 and TRBJ2-7, with TRBD2 matching 10 bases. CDR1 and CDR2 (germline): SGHTA, FQGNSA. CDR3 length: 15 amino acids. With 1 base clipped from V and 2 bases from J, the junction kept 2 bases outside the gene matches. CDR3 sequence: CASSLGTSGTYEQYF. The CDR3 bases are TGTGCCAGCAGCTTAGGGACTAGCGGAACCTACGAGCAGTACTTC.

This clone has only one observation. This chain connects TRBV18 to TRBJ1-1, with D possibly TRBD1 on 6 matching bases. The V gene's germline CDR1 is KGHSH and CDR2 LQKENI. The CDR3 has 13 amino acids. Trimming shortened V by 6 bases and J by 5 bases, and 13 bases separated the two germline ends. The CDR3 coding sequence is TGTGCCAGCTCCCCCTCAGGGGTAACTGAAGCTTTCTTT. This sequence encodes CASSPSGVTEAFF.

The chain combines TRBV18 with TRBJ2-5; D is possibly TRBD1 (7 bases). V lost 1 base to trimming and J lost 2 bases, with 11 bases between them. CDR1 is KGHSH, CDR2 LQKENI, per germline. CDR3 length: 15 amino acids. CDR3 DNA sequence: TGTGCCAGCTCACCACGCCAGGGGGGACAAGAGACCCAGTACTTC. Amino acid sequence: CASSPRQGGQETQYF.

The rearrangement joins TRBV25-1 to TRBJ2-5, with D perhaps matching TRBD1 (5 bases). Trimming cost V 3 bases and J 3 bases, with 11 bases left between them. The CDR3 length is 14 residues. Germline V gives CDR1 MGHDK, CDR2 SYGVNS. CDR3 sequence: CASSEPNRKETQYF. CDR3 coding DNA: TGTGCCAGCAGTGAGCCGAACAGGAAAGAGACCCAGTACTTC.